The 20 T cell receptor beta chains presented below share a single source sample, sequenced in a study of CD8 T cells in Susac syndrome (dated by TCRdb to the late 2010s). The library was produced with the immunoSEQ multiplex PCR assay. RNA was extracted using the RNeasy kit, and roughly 0.5 to 1 microgram was reverse transcribed with random hexamers. TCRdb reanalyzed the raw reads on its own, using fastp at Q25 for trimming and MiXCR for clone calling, and kept in-frame beta chains. When rows share a CDR3 protein, they turn into one entry using the most common DNA and genes. The sample has some 97,000 distinct CDR3 sequences on record, about 95% of them singletons. Of the sample, less than 0.35% falls within the top ten clones. The sequencing sample was made of CD8+ T cells from PBMCs. These receptors were collected from a human donor with Susac syndrome.

This clonotype was seen more than once but under ten times. This chain uses TRBV7-9 with TRBJ2-3; D may be TRBD2 (6 bases). This CDR3 has 14 residues. CDR1 and CDR2 from the germline V gene are SEHNR and FQNEAQ (reference sequence). V lost 3 bases and J 3 bases, leaving 10 bases between the germline ends. Here the CDR3 reads CASSLSGGTDTQYF. CDR3 nucleotide sequence: TGTGCCAGCAGCTTGTCCGGGGGTACAGATACGCAGTATTTT.

This chain joins TRBV18 and TRBJ2-5, with TRBD1 identical over 7 bases. With V trimmed by 7 bases and J by 2 bases, 10 bases remained unmatched. The CDR3 extends over 15 amino acids. Per germline, CDR1 KGHSH and CDR2 LQKENI. CDR3 DNA sequence: TGTGCCAGCTTATCGAGACAGGGCAGTCAAGAGACCCAGTACTTC. Translated, it gives CASLSRQGSQETQYF. Variable domain in full (rest from reference TRBV18 and TRBJ2-5): NAGVMQNPRHLVRRRGQEARLRCSPMKGHSHVYWYRQLPEEGLKFMVYLQKENIIDESGMPKERFSAEFPKEGPSILRIQQVVRGDSAAYFCASLSRQGSQETQYFGPGTRLLVL.

The chain uses TRBV11-2 and TRBJ1-2; 7 bases are a match to TRBD1. This CDR3 is built from 14 residues. The ends lost 4 bases at V and 8 bases at J; junction bases unmatched: 10. CDR1 and CDR2 from the germline V gene are SGHAT and FQNNGV. The CDR3 DNA reads as TGTGCCAGCAGCTCAATACAGGGGCCGGGAGGCTACACCTTC. Translated: CASSSIQGPGGYTF.

The chain links TRBV6-6 to TRBJ1-2; D unclear. Per the germline V gene, CDR1 is MNHNY and CDR2 is SVGAGI (reference sequence). V was trimmed by 0 bases and J by 10 bases, leaving 15 bases between them. The CDR3 spans 14 residues. CDR3 region: CASSYSIRKSDYTF. The CDR3 nucleotides read TGTGCCAGCAGTTACTCTATCCGGAAATCGGACTACACCTTC.

The chain combines TRBV2 with TRBJ2-7; 8 bases agree with TRBD1. Germline V gives CDR1 SNHLY, CDR2 FYNNEI. The V segment lost 8 bases and the J segment 4 bases; nucleotides outside the gene matches: 16. The CDR3 totals 16 residues. In DNA form, the CDR3 reads TGTGCCAGCTATCCTGGACAGGGTGCTGGAGCTTACGAGCAGTACTTC. Its translation: CASYPGQGAGAYEQYF.

This clonotype came up once. The chain joins TRBV19 to TRBJ2-7; D is ambiguous. The CDR3 is made up of 14 amino acids. V lost 8 bases and J lost 3, with 17 bases in between. The germline gives CDR1 LNHDA, CDR2 SQIVND (reference sequence). CDR3 in amino acids: CASANGGTHYEQYF. The CDR3 DNA sequence: TGTGCCAGTGCCAATGGCGGAACCCACTACGAGCAGTACTTC. The full variable domain, completed using reference TRBV19 and TRBJ2-7, is DGGITQSPKYLFRKEGQNVTLSCEQNLNHDAMYWYRQDPGQGLRLIYYSQIVNDFQKGDIAEGYSVSREKKESFPLTVTSAQKNPTAFYLCASANGGTHYEQYFGPGTRLTVT.

This chain connects TRBV5-1 to TRBJ1-2; D not certain. The CDR3 has 14 amino acids. Looked up from germline, CDR1 is SGHRS and CDR2 is YFSETQ. V lost 4 bases, J lost 1 base, and 11 bases lay in between. The CDR3 DNA sequence: TGCGCCAGCAGCATGGACGGCGATAACTATGGCTACACCTTC. This codes for CASSMDGDNYGYTF. Using reference TRBV5-1 and TRBJ1-2 for the parts outside the CDR3, the full variable domain is KAGVTQTPRYLIKTRGQQVTLSCSPISGHRSVSWYQQTPGQGLQFLFEYFSETQRNKGNFPGRFSGRQFSNSRSEMNVSTLELGDSALYLCASSMDGDNYGYTFGSGTRLTVV.

This chain uses TRBV7-6 with TRBJ2-7, with 8 nucleotides matching TRBD2. Losses at the gene ends were 4 bases for V and 3 bases for J; bases not matched to a gene: 5. This CDR3 contains 14 residues. CDR1 is SGHVS, CDR2 FNYEAQ, per germline. CDR3 sequence: CASSSPTSGYEQYF. The CDR3 region has the DNA TGTGCCAGCAGCTCGCCTACTAGCGGCTACGAGCAGTACTTC.

The chain carries TRBV10-3 and TRBJ2-7, with 7 bases lining up with TRBD1. Trimming removed 6 bases from V and 2 bases from J; junction bases left unmatched: 4. The CDR3 spans 13 residues. The germline gives CDR1 ENHRY, CDR2 SYGVKD. The CDR3 here is CAISPGQTYEQYF. As DNA, the CDR3 is TGTGCCATCAGCCCGGGACAGACCTACGAGCAGTACTTC.

This CDR3 reads CASSEMAEETQYF. The CDR3 nucleotides are TGTGCCAGCAGTGAAATGGCAGAAGAGACCCAGTACTTC. V usage is TRBV2 and J usage is TRBJ2-5; D unresolved. From germline, CDR1 is SNHLY and CDR2 FYNNEI. V lost 2 bases to trimming and J lost 3 bases, with 7 bases between them. The CDR3 length is 13 residues.

This chain uses TRBV6-4 with TRBJ2-2; TRBD1 matches 8 bases. This CDR3 comprises 16 residues. With V trimmed by 0 bases and J by 4 bases, 4 bases remained unmatched. From germline, CDR1 is MRHNA and CDR2 SNTAGT. The CDR3 sequence is CASSDSPGTGTGELFF. The CDR3 DNA reads TGTGCCAGCAGTGACTCCCCAGGGACAGGCACCGGGGAGCTGTTTTTT.

The V gene is TRBV5-1, the J gene TRBJ2-3, with D maybe TRBD1 (5 bases). The CDR3 sequence is 13 residues long. The germline CDR1 and CDR2 sequences are SGHRS and YFSETQ. V was pared by 4 bases and J by 1 base, with 7 bases between. This CDR3 is CASSLTGTDTQYF. In nucleotides, the CDR3 is TGCGCCAGCAGCCTGACAGGCACAGATACGCAGTATTTT.

This chain links TRBV12-5 with TRBJ1-1; a weak D match, TRBD1 (5 bases). The germline V and J ends were trimmed by 1 base and 7 bases, with 10 bases remaining between them. The germline CDR1 and CDR2 sequences are LGHNT and FRNRAP. The CDR3 is 13 amino acids. CDR3 protein: CASGLGRTLEAFF. The DNA of the CDR3 is TGTGCTAGTGGTTTGGGACGGACACTTGAAGCTTTCTTT.

A single count supports this clonotype. CDR3 residues: CSVDGATSTDTQYF. For the CDR3, the DNA is TGCAGCGTTGACGGGGCGACTAGCACAGATACGCAGTATTTT. V gene TRBV29-1 combines with J gene TRBJ2-3; D is perhaps TRBD1 or TRBD2 (5 bases each). Germline V gene data show CDR1 as SQVTM and CDR2 as ANQGSEA. V was trimmed by 3 bases and J by 0 bases, leaving 10 bases between them. The CDR3 loop spans 14 amino acids.

V gene TRBV6-1 combines with J gene TRBJ1-1; possibly TRBD1 for D (5 bases). CDR1 is MNHNS, CDR2 SASEGT, per germline. The CDR3 runs to 13 residues. V was clipped by 3 bases and J by 3 bases, with 8 bases between them. CDR3 loop: CASSDRGYTEAFF. CDR3 DNA sequence: TGTGCCAGCAGTGATCGGGGGTACACTGAAGCTTTCTTT.

The chain couples TRBV14 to TRBJ2-7, with 7 bases lining up with TRBD1. The CDR3 loop spans 15 amino acids. Germline-derived CDR1 and CDR2 are SGHDN and FVKESK. The ends lost 6 bases at V and 4 bases at J; junction bases unmatched: 12. DNA for the CDR3: TGTGCCAGCAGTCCCGCCCCGGGACAGCTTTACGAGCAGTACTTC. This encodes CASSPAPGQLYEQYF.

The rearrangement joins TRBV29-1 to TRBJ1-2, with 7 bases fitting TRBD1. V was pared by 3 bases and J by 7 bases, with 8 bases of the junction left unmatched. CDR3 size: 13 residues. Germline-derived CDR1 and CDR2 are SQVTM and ANQGSEA. CDR3 nucleotides: TGCAGCGTTGACACAGGGGAAGTGATTGGCTACACCTTC. Its translation is CSVDTGEVIGYTF.

This clonotype has only one observation. The chain is built from TRBV15 and TRBJ2-1, with 13 bases identical to TRBD2. The germline V gene has CDR1 LNHNV and CDR2 YYDKDF (reference sequence). V was clipped by 5 bases and J by 5 bases; unmatched bases: 21. The CDR3 runs to 21 residues. The CDR3: CATSDPGLAGESSLDDNEQFF. CDR3 DNA: TGTGCCACCAGCGATCCTGGACTAGCGGGAGAATCCTCCTTAGACGACAATGAGCAGTTCTTC. Using reference TRBV15 and TRBJ2-1 for the parts outside the CDR3, the full variable domain is DAMVIQNPRYQVTQFGKPVTLSCSQTLNHNVMYWYQQKSSQAPKLLFHYYDKDFNNEADTPDNFQSRRPNTSFCFLDIRSPGLGDTAMYLCATSDPGLAGESSLDDNEQFFGPGTRLTVL.

This sequence joins TRBV29-1 and TRBJ1-1; D unresolved. CDR1 is SQVTM, CDR2 ANQGSEA, per germline. This CDR3 spans 14 amino acids. With 4 bases removed from V and 1 base from J, the gap between germline ends came to 13 bases. The CDR3 DNA follows: TGCAGCGTTGCGTCAGGACGGACGAACACTGAAGCTTTCTTT. Translated, it gives CSVASGRTNTEAFF.

The V gene is TRBV20-1, the J gene TRBJ2-7, with D possibly matching TRBD1 (6 bases). The germline gives CDR1 DFQATT, CDR2 SNEGSKA (reference sequence). Deletions cut 5 bases from V and 1 base from J, with 12 bases between. The CDR3 totals 13 residues. In DNA, the CDR3 is TGCAGTGCTGCCCGGGACACTTCCTACGAGCAGTACTTC. Amino acid sequence: CSAARDTSYEQYF.